Presented here are 5 T cell receptor beta chains from one specimen sequenced in a study of breast tumors, draining lymph nodes, adjacent tissues. Each CDR3 protein is one row after TCRdb ran MiXCR on the multiplex PCR reads. Of 250,000 or so distinct CDR3 sequences in the sample, around 30% were seen once. Axillary draining lymph nodes of breast cancer patients supplied the node samples. Sample: axillary lymph node tissue. The receptors come from a female donor with breast cancer. Some clones in this sample may be carry-over from other donors' samples.

This clonotype was found a few times. At one boundary the junction diverges from the germline segment, which might be a read error. The V call is TRBV5-1, the J call TRBJ1-4; 7 bases are a match to TRBD1. This CDR3 region has 13 residues. CDR1 SGHRS and CDR2 YFSETQ come from the germline V gene. Here the CDR3 reads CARGRGPNENLFF. For the CDR3, the DNA is TGCGCCAGGGGGAGGGGGCCCAATGAAAACCTGTTTTTT.

This clonotype was seen at least ten times. This chain connects TRBV19 to TRBJ2-7; 7 bases fit TRBD2. The CDR3 is made up of 13 amino acids. Trimming at V came to 3 bases and at J to 3 bases, leaving 2 bases not matched to a gene. The germline CDR1 and CDR2 sequences are LNHDA and SQIVND (reference sequence). The CDR3 bases are TGTGCCAGTAGTATGAAGCGGGGCTACGAGCAGTACTTC. Its protein is CASSMKRGYEQYF.

This clonotype was detected ten times or more. J is TRBJ1-2 and V is TRBV30; tentative D call: TRBD1 (5 bases). Germline assignment: CDR1 GTSNPN and CDR2 SVGIG (reference sequence). This CDR3 is built from 13 residues. V was trimmed by 4 bases and J by 7 bases, leaving 16 bases between them. This CDR3 is CAWTLIGVGGYTF. Here the CDR3 DNA reads TGTGCCTGGACATTGATAGGGGTGGGTGGCTACACCTTC.

This clonotype appeared many times. This chain connects TRBV20-1 to TRBJ1-5, with a possible D match to TRBD1 (6 bases). This CDR3 comprises 14 residues. Deletions cut 4 bases from V and 3 bases from J, with 13 bases between. Germline V gene lookup returns CDR1 DFQATT and CDR2 SNEGSKA (reference sequence). The CDR3 spells CSANSGGPNQPQHF. The DNA of the CDR3 is TGCAGTGCTAACAGTGGGGGGCCCAATCAGCCCCAGCATTTT.

As to this clonotype: A read error may account for a junction end that differs from germline. The chain combines TRBV9 with TRBJ2-6; D could derive from TRBD1 or TRBD2 (6 bases each). The CDR3 spans 16 residues. Germline CDR1 reads SGDLS; CDR2 reads YYNGEE. The CDR3 bases are TGTGCCAGCTCCACAGGGAGGAGCTCTGGGGCCAACGCCCTGACTTTC. This codes for CASSTGRSSGANALTF.